What follows is one TCR beta chain and its context. This clonotype was counted at least ten times. Its binding antigen is unknown. One base away there is no much larger clone; base qualities are not given. This sample stems from a study of read filtering for tumor transcriptome and immune sequencing (dated by TCRdb to 2020 to 2021). As for the study more broadly: Of the patients in the cohort, fewer than 20 were male and some 15 were female, and their mean age was approximately 70 years, with a range of about 47 to 80. Under revised international staging, fewer than ten patients fell into R-ISS I, some 15 into R-ISS II and roughly 7 into R-ISS III. After DNase treatment, whole-transcriptome libraries were prepared with the TruSeq RNA Access Library Prep Kit. TCR-region mapped reads per sample ranged from about 4 to 10.27 million with IR-seq versus only roughly 75 to 1273 with RNA-seq. The study compared TCR repertoires from targeted immune repertoire sequencing and bulk whole-transcriptome sequencing run on the same bone marrow samples. One of the main goals was to work out a read-filtering strategy for immune repertoire data, in particular whether clonotypes backed by only a single read should be removed.

Results the study describes overall, beyond this receptor: Single-read clonotypes made up approximately 84% of clonotypes but only 3% to 4.5% of total reads in IR-seq, compared with more than 65% of clonotypes and 35% to 45% of reads in RNA-seq. The sorted CD138-negative fraction was a mixed bone marrow immune population, not purified T cells. The correlation between IR-seq and RNA-seq shared clonotype proportions was increased by removal of single-read clonotypes. Compared with RNA-seq, IR-seq captured clonotypes at much greater depth and more reliably, and a smaller IR-seq throughput was enough to identify most of the shared clonotypes.

TCR libraries were built from 400 ng RNA with the Immunoverse kit, using molecular barcoded adaptors covering alpha/delta and beta/gamma chains. TCR library preparation used the same RNA that went into transcriptome sequencing. An Illumina HiSeq 4000 with 2 x 150 cycles was used to sequence the TCR libraries. Under the source paper's analysis protocol: Using MiXCR, which included quality filtering and error correction, TCR reads were aligned to human V, D, J and C references and then assembled into CDR3 clonotypes. The tcR package in R was used for analysis of clonotype counts and gene usage diversity. For inspection of raw mapping reads, RNA-seq reads were mapped by STAR aligner version 2.5.3a onto GRCh37 of the human genome. To test how sequencing depth affects detected clonotypes, IR-seq fastq files were randomly downsampled with Seqtk 1.3. In-frame beta chains were kept once TCRdb had trimmed the public reads at Q25 with fastp and called clones with MiXCR. Each CDR3 protein appears once, grouped with its most common genes and DNA. These V and J calls are TCRdb output, not the study's own analysis. For this sample the table gives about 61,000 distinct CDR3 sequences, of which approximately 19% were detected only once. The leading ten clones occupy about 14% of the sample.

Each patient had bone marrow sampled at the time of active disease. Bone marrow mononuclear cells were isolated by Ficoll-Hypaque density gradient centrifugation. Myeloma plasma cells were removed and CD138-negative cells were collected by negative selection after labeling with CD138 magnetic microbeads on a MACS separator. Flow cytometry on an Attune NxT with CD138 antibodies was used to check the purity of the isolated cells. Total RNA was extracted with TRIzol reagent and quantified with a NanoDrop spectrophotometer. For each patient, the CD138-negative bone marrow sample underwent paired RNA-seq and IR-seq. Reading from cysteine to phenylalanine, the CDR3 counts 14 amino acids. The only DNA kept is the CDR3, 42 bases in frame from the first base. Sequences DFQATT (CDR1) and SNEGSKA (CDR2) are obtained from the germline V gene (reference sequence). Trimming removed 5 bases from V and 5 bases from J, leaving 18 bases between the germline ends.

The sequence was collected from a donor at least 40 years old with multiple myeloma. Sequencing was performed on a population of CD138-negative cells sorted from bone marrow. The cell subset or site label for this specimen denotes: bone marrow mononuclear cells depleted of CD138+ plasma/myeloma cells by negative magnetic selection. Recombination connected TRBV20-1 to TRBJ1-1; the D region possibly corresponds to TRBD1 (5 bases align). The DNA is TGCAGTGCTTTTGCCGGACCCGGGGGGACTGAAGCTTTCTTT. Its protein is CSAFAGPGGTEAFF.